This T cell receptor beta chain was recovered during a study of blood T cell repertoires in COVID-19 (dated by TCRdb to 2019 to 2021). Study-wide context: The collaborator samples originated in the United States, Italy and Spain and spanned the acute and convalescent phases of COVID-19. The prospective study material was composed of cDNA or gDNA derived from T cells, B-cell-depleted T cells, or PBMCs. Deeply sampled blood TCRbeta repertoires from subjects exposed to, actively infected with, or recovered from COVID-19 were included in the dataset. The repertoires were released in a freely available public database meant as a resource for research on the immune response to SARS-CoV-2. The samples were drawn from the first 160 participants of the ongoing ImmuneRACE study and from 1,200 or so subjects provided by 6 global collaborators. Sample metadata almost always included a de-identified subject ID, COVID-19 status, age in years and sex. HLA class I and class II types, where available, came from metadata supplied by the sample provider rather than from assay-based typing. Summary of the overall study and its limitations: How much clinical and demographic metadata was included differed by source and by participant, and the metadata was provided uncurated.

Collaborating institutions collected whole blood in K2EDTA tubes following their own protocols. For TCRbeta analysis, collaborator samples were shipped as frozen whole blood, as isolated PBMCs, or as DNA extracted from either sample type. Including cysteine and phenylalanine, the CDR3 has 12 amino acids. Of all the DNA, just the CDR3 is kept, 36 bases in frame from base 1. The germline V gene (reference sequence) sets CDR1 to SEHNR and CDR2 to FQNEAQ. V loses 2 bases, J loses 6 bases, and the germline ends lie 5 bases apart. Worth noting for this clone: Its antigen specificity is not known. The sample holds no much larger clone one base away, and base qualities are not on file.

The immunoSEQ Assay, a bias-controlled multiplex PCR, was used to amplify TCRbeta CDR3 regions from genomic DNA. The paper's data handling went like this. Within the assay, amplification of reference gene primers was used to estimate how many nucleated cells each sample contained. To quantify the absolute abundance of each unique TCRbeta CDR3 rearrangement, sequence reads were collapsed and filtered. For each sample, productive Simpson clonality was calculated by taking the square root of Simpson's diversity index across productive rearrangements. Here the immuneACCESS table is served through TCRdb, limited to in-frame sequences with V and J called. Missing clones are a known gap in these copies; in checked studies unresolved V genes cover under half, and the rest lacks a known reason. That table gives V, J and clone size, and the DNA gave D and trimming. The sample contains more than 65,000 clones, 84% of them found a single time. The ten most abundant clones make up 3.5% of the sample.

The chain is made from TRBV7-9 and TRBJ1-3, with an unclear D gene assignment. The origin of this receptor is a man aged 45-65 years with acute or convalescent COVID-19. The specimen sequenced was peripheral blood. The base sequence is TGTGCCAGCAGCTTACCCCAAAACACCATATATTTT. It is translated as CASSLPQNTIYF.